This T cell receptor (beta chain) emerged from a study of T cell changes during pregnancy in multiple sclerosis. Sequenced by immunoSEQ multiplex PCR; TCRdb stores in-frame clones only, minus some. The sample contains 45,000 to 55,000 clones, roughly 92% of which appear only once. The CDR3 sequence is 14 residues long. V lost 4 bases and J lost 2, with 13 bases in between. The germline V gene has CDR1 SGHDT and CDR2 YYEEEE. The rearrangement links TRBV5-6 to TRBJ2-7; either TRBD1 or TRBD2 may supply D (6 bases each). The source is a female donor with multiple sclerosis, enrolled in a pregnancy study. The material was CD8+ T cells from peripheral blood mononuclear cells, obtained before pregnancy. The CDR3 bases are TGTGCCAGCAGCCTGGGGGGCATGACCTACGAGCAGTACTTC. It translates to CASSLGGMTYEQYF.